This T cell receptor (beta chain) was recovered during a study of PD-1 blockade in mismatch repair-deficient tumors. Study observations and caveats: Tumor-resident clones, often undetectable pretreatment in blood, expanded then contracted after pembrolizumab.

Every patient had mismatch repair deficiency by PCR or immunohistochemistry. A note on this clone: Its cognate antigen is unknown. A read error may produce the germline difference seen at one junction end. Different DNA sequences within this sample yield the same CDR3.

The CDR3 runs to 13 residues. Germline values: CDR1 SQVTM, CDR2 ANQGSEA. TCRdb's table, derived via immunoSEQ multiplex PCR, lists solely in-frame clones and lacks some. In the table there are over 30,000 clones, approximately 80% of which are singletons. Sequenced material: PBMCs, taken 6 weeks after starting pembrolizumab. This chain links TRBV29-1 with TRBJ2-3, with TRBD2 matching 10 bases. The TCR originated in an adult with mismatch repair-deficient cancer. As DNA, the CDR3 is TGCAGCGTAGAAGCGGGGGGGACAGATACGCAGTATTTT. Amino acid sequence: CSVEAGGTDTQYF.